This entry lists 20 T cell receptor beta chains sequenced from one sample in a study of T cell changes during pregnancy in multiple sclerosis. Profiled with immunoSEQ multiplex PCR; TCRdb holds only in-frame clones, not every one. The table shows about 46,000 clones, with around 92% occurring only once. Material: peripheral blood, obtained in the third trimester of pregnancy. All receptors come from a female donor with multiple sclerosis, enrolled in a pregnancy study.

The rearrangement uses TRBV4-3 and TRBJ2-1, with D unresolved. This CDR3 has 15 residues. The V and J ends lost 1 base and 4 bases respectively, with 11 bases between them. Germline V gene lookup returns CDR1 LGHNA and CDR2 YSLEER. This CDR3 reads CASSQGQTNYNEQFF. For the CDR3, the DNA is TGCGCCAGCAGCCAAGGTCAGACAAATTACAATGAGCAGTTCTTC.

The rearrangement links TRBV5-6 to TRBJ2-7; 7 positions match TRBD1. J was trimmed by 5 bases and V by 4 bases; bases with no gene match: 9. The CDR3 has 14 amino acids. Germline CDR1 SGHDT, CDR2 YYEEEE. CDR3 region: CASSPFNRGHEQYF. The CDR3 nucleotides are TGTGCCAGCAGCCCCTTCAACAGGGGACACGAGCAGTACTTC.

CDR3 amino acids: CSVEDKAGIEQYF. The DNA of the CDR3 is TGCAGCGTTGAAGACAAGGCAGGGATCGAGCAGTACTTC. V is TRBV29-1 and J is TRBJ2-7, with a weak D call TRBD1 (5 bases). Germline CDR1 and CDR2: SQVTM and ANQGSEA. The CDR3 spans 13 residues. The V gene lost 0 bases and the J gene lost 6 bases, with 12 bases spanning the gap.

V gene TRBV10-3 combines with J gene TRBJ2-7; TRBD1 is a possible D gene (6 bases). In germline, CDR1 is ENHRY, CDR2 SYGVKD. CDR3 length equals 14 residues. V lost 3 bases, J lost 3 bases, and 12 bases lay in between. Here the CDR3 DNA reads TGTGCCATCAGTGAAGGAAGGGACATCTACGAGCAGTACTTC. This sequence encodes CAISEGRDIYEQYF.

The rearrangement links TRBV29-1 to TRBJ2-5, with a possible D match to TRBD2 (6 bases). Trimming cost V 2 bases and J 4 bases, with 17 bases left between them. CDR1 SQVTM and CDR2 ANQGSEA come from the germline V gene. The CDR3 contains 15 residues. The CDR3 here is CSVELGGTVRETQYF. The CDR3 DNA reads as TGCAGCGTTGAATTAGGCGGGACGGTAAGAGAGACCCAGTACTTC.

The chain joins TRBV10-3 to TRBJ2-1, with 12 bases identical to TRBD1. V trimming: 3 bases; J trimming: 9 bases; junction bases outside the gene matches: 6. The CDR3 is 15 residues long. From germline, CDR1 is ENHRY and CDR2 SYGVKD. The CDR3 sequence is CAISDSGTGGSEQFF. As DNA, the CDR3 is TGTGCCATCAGTGACTCCGGGACAGGGGGCAGTGAGCAGTTCTTC.

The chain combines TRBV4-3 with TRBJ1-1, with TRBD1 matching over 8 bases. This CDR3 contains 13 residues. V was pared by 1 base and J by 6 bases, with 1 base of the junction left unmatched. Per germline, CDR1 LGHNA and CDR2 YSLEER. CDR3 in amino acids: CASSQGTGPEAFF. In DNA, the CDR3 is TGCGCCAGCAGCCAAGGGACAGGGCCTGAAGCTTTCTTT.

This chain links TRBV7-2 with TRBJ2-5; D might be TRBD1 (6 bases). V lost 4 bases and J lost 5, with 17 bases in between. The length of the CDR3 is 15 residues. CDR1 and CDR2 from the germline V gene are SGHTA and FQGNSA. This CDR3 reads CASSSTGRREETQYF. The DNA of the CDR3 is TGTGCCAGCAGCTCAACAGGGAGAAGGGAGGAGACCCAGTACTTC.

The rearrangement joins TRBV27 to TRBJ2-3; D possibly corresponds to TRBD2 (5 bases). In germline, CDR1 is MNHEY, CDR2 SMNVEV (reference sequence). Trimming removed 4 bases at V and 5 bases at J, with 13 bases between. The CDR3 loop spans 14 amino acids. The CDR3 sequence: CASSSPLALDTQYF. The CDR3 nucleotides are TGTGCCAGCAGTTCCCCCTTAGCGCTAGATACGCAGTATTTT.

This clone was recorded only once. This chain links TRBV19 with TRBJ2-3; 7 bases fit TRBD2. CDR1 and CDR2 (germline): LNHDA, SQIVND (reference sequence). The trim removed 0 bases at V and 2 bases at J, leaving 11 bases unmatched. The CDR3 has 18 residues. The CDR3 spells CASSIDRLGGGFTDTQYF. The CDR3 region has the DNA TGTGCCAGTAGTATAGACCGTCTCGGGGGAGGGTTCACAGATACGCAGTATTTT.

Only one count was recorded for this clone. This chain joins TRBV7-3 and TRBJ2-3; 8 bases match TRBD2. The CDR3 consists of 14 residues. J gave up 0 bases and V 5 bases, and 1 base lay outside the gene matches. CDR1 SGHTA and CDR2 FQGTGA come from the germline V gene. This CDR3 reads CASSPSGSTDTQYF. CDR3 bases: TGTGCCAGCAGCCCTAGCGGGAGCACAGATACGCAGTATTTT.

This CDR3 is CASNRDRYNEQFF. The CDR3 DNA sequence: TGTGCCAGCAACCGGGACAGATACAATGAGCAGTTCTTC. The chain has TRBV14 and TRBJ2-1; 7 nucleotides agree with TRBD1. The germline V gene has CDR1 SGHDN and CDR2 FVKESK. The CDR3 runs to 13 residues. The trim removed 7 bases at V and 4 bases at J, leaving 4 bases unmatched. The whole variable domain, filled in from reference TRBV14 and TRBJ2-1, reads EAGVTQFPSHSVIEKGQTVTLRCDPISGHDNLYWYRRVMGKEIKFLLHFVKESKQDESGMPNNRFLAERTGGTYSTLKVQPAELEDSGVYFCASNRDRYNEQFFGPGTRLTVL.

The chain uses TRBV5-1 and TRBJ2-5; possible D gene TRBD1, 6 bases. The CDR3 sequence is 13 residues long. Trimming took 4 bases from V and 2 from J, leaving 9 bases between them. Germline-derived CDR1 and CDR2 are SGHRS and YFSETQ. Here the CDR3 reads CASSPQGQETQYF. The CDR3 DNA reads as TGCGCCAGCAGCCCACAGGGACAAGAGACCCAGTACTTC.

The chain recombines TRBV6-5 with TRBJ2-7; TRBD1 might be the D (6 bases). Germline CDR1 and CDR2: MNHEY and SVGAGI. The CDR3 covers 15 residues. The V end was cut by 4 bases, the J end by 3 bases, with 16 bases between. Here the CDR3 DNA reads TGTGCCAGCAGTTCCACCGGGACATTCGGCTACGAGCAGTACTTC. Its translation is CASSSTGTFGYEQYF.

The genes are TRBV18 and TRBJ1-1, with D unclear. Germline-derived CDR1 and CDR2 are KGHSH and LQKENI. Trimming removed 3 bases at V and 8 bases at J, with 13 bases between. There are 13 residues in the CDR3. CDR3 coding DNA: TGTGCCAGCTCACCGGACCCGGGAGGGGAAGCTTTCTTT. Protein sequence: CASSPDPGGEAFF.

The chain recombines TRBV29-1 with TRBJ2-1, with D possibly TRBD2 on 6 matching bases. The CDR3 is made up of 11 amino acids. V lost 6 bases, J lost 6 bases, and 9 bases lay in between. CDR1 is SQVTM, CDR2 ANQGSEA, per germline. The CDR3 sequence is CSVERANEQFF. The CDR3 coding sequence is TGCAGCGTCGAGCGGGCCAATGAGCAGTTCTTC.

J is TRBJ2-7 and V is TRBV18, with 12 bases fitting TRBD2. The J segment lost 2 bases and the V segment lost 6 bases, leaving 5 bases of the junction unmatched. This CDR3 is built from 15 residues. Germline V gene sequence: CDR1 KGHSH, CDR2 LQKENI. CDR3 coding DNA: TGTGCCAGCTCCCCAGGACTAGCGGGAACCTACGAGCAGTACTTC. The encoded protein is CASSPGLAGTYEQYF.

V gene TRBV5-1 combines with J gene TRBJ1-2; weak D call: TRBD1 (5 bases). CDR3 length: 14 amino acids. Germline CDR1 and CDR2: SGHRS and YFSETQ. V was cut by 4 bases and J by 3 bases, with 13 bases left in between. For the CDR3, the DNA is TGCGCCAGCAGCAATCAGGGCGGGGACTATGGCTACACCTTC. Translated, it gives CASSNQGGDYGYTF. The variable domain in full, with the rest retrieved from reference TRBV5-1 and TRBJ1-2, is KAGVTQTPRYLIKTRGQQVTLSCSPISGHRSVSWYQQTPGQGLQFLFEYFSETQRNKGNFPGRFSGRQFSNSRSEMNVSTLELGDSALYLCASSNQGGDYGYTFGSGTRLTVV.

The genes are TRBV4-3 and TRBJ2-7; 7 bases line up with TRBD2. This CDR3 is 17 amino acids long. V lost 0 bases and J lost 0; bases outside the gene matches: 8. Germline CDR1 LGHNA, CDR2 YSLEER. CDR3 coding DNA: TGCGCCAGCAGCCAAGATCCGCGGGGGATGAGCTCCTACGAGCAGTACTTC. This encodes CASSQDPRGMSSYEQYF.

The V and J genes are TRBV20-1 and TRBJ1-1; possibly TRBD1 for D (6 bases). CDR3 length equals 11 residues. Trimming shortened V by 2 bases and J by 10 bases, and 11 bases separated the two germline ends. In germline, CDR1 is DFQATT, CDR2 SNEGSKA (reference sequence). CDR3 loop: CSARRQDLAFF. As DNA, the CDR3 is TGCAGTGCTAGACGACAGGATTTAGCTTTCTTT.